Sequencing of this T cell receptor beta chain was carried out in a study of blood T cell repertoires in COVID-19. Study in general: From the United States, Italy and Spain came samples of acute and convalescent COVID-19. The cDNA or gDNA used as material had been derived from T cells, B-cell-depleted T cells, or PBMCs.

Germline V CDR1 and CDR2: SGHNT, YENEEA. Trimming pared 5 bases from V and 5 bases from J, leaving 12 bases between. The CDR3 consists of 13 residues. Some clones are missing from TCRdb's copy, which holds only in-frame ones; the method was immunoSEQ multiplex PCR. The data show about 82,000 clones, roughly three quarters seen once. The rearrangement uses TRBV11-3 and TRBJ1-1; perhaps TRBD1 as D (5 bases). This TCR was sampled from a man aged 55 to 70 with COVID-19, enrolled during active disease. Sequenced sample: peripheral blood. CDR3 residues: CASSPRAGTEAFF. For the CDR3, the DNA is TGTGCCAGCAGCCCGAGAGCAGGGACTGAAGCTTTCTTT.